A single sample is the source of the 18 T cell receptor beta chains below, sequenced in a study of T cell repertoires in cytomegalovirus infection. TCRdb called the reads again in MiXCR, with one record for every CDR3 protein. The table shows hundreds of thousands of distinct CDR3 sequences, with 20% to 30% occurring only once. The sequenced sample consisted of CD8+ T cells from PBMCs. The receptors come from a human donor in good health (CMV status not recorded). Some clones in this sample may be carry-over from other donors' samples.

The gene calls are TRBV9 and TRBJ2-1; D is unresolved. In germline, CDR1 is SGDLS, CDR2 YYNGEE. This CDR3 has 12 residues. Trimming removed 4 bases from V and 10 bases from J, with 12 bases in between. The CDR3 nucleotides read TGTGCCAGCAGCCCCCCAATCCCGGAGCAGTTCTTC. This translates into CASSPPIPEQFF. The full variable domain, with the rest looked up from reference TRBV9 and TRBJ2-1, is DSGVTQTPKHLITATGQRVTLRCSPRSGDLSVYWYQQSLDQGLQFLIQYYNGEERAKGNILERFSAQQFPDLHSELNLSSLELGDSALYFCASSPPIPEQFFGPGTRLTVL.

This clonotype came up many times. The chain is built from TRBV7-2 and TRBJ1-4, with 8 bases matching TRBD1. V was pared by 5 bases and J by 4 bases, with 6 bases of the junction left unmatched. The CDR3 contains 15 residues. The germline gives CDR1 SGHTA, CDR2 FQGNSA. CDR3 DNA sequence: TGTGCCAGCAGCGTGCGGACAGGGATTAATGAAAAACTGTTTTTT. As protein: CASSVRTGINEKLFF.

There are a few counts of this clonotype. V and J are TRBV28 and TRBJ2-2, with a tentative D call TRBD1 (5 bases). CDR3 size: 16 residues. Between the trimmed V and J ends, which lost 5 bases and 0 bases, there was a span of 13 bases. Germline lookup yields CDR1 MDHEN and CDR2 SYDVKM. CDR3 region: CASSLTTDTNTGELFF. CDR3 bases: TGTGCCAGCAGTCTCACGACAGATACGAACACCGGGGAGCTGTTTTTT.

This clonotype has at least ten counts. This chain's CDR3 is CASSPEGFTEAFF. The DNA of the CDR3 is TGTGCCAGCAGCCCGGAGGGGTTCACTGAAGCTTTCTTT. The V call is TRBV14, the J call TRBJ1-1, with a tentative D call TRBD1 (5 bases). The CDR3 is 13 amino acids. CDR1 and CDR2 (germline): SGHDN, FVKESK. The ends were cut back, 4 bases at V and 4 bases at J, with 10 bases in the middle.

Only a few counts were recorded for this clonotype. The rearrangement joins TRBV7-9 to TRBJ2-7; 10 bases are a match to TRBD1. The CDR3 covers 14 residues. The germline CDR1 and CDR2 sequences are SEHNR and FQNEAQ (reference sequence). Trimming took 5 bases from V and 4 from J; bases not matched to a gene: 5. CDR3 loop: CASSGGQGIYEQYF. In DNA, the CDR3 is TGTGCCAGCAGCGGGGGACAGGGGATTTACGAGCAGTACTTC.

The V gene is TRBV28, the J gene TRBJ1-1; weak D call: TRBD1 (5 bases). V was clipped by 6 bases and J by 0 bases, with 11 bases between them. This CDR3 is built from 14 residues. Germline CDR1 is MDHEN and CDR2 is SYDVKM. The CDR3: CASSLPQVNTEAFF. The CDR3 DNA sequence: TGTGCCAGCAGCCTTCCACAGGTGAACACTGAAGCTTTCTTT.

Only a few counts were recorded for this clonotype. The chain has TRBV5-1 and TRBJ2-6; D possibly corresponds to TRBD1 (5 bases). Germline values: CDR1 SGHRS, CDR2 YFSETQ. V shed 5 bases and J shed 4 bases, with 10 bases lying between them. The CDR3 is 14 residues long. The CDR3 region has the DNA TGCGCCAGCAGGCCCTCAGGGGGGGCCAACGTCCTGACTTTC. Its protein product is CASRPSGGANVLTF.

The chain couples TRBV27 to TRBJ2-1, with 8 nucleotides matching TRBD1. V shed 2 bases and J 8 bases; nucleotides not matched to a gene: 2. The CDR3 is 13 residues long. Germline V lookup: CDR1 MNHEY, CDR2 SMNVEV (reference sequence). The CDR3 is CASSLGQGYEQFF. The CDR3 DNA follows: TGTGCCAGCAGTTTAGGACAGGGCTATGAGCAGTTCTTC.

This CDR3 is CSALSTETYNEQFF. The CDR3 region has the DNA TGCAGCGCCTTATCAACCGAGACCTACAATGAGCAGTTCTTC. The chain combines TRBV29-1 with TRBJ2-1; no clear D. Germline CDR1 and CDR2: SQVTM and ANQGSEA. CDR3 length equals 14 residues. Trimming removed 7 bases at V and 2 bases at J, with 15 bases between.

V gene TRBV12-3 or TRBV12-4 combines with J gene TRBJ2-7, with 10 bases lining up with TRBD1. The CDR3 has 15 residues. Trimming took 6 bases from V and 3 from J; bases not matched to a gene: 8. The CDR3 nucleotides read TGTGCCAGCAGCCCAAGTGGACAGGGGGTCTACGAGCAGTACTTC. Translated, it gives CASSPSGQGVYEQYF.

In its sample, this clonotype was seen a few times. This chain uses TRBV9 with TRBJ1-2, with D hard to call. This CDR3 is built from 12 residues. Per the germline V gene, CDR1 is SGDLS and CDR2 is YYNGEE. V lost 9 bases, J lost 4 bases, and 13 bases lay in between. As DNA, the CDR3 is TGTGCCACCAAGAGACACGTCTATGGCTACACCTTC. The encoded protein is CATKRHVYGYTF.

The chain has TRBV20-1 and TRBJ2-2; unclear D gene. This CDR3 has 13 residues. CDR1 and CDR2 from the germline V gene are DFQATT and SNEGSKA (reference sequence). With 0 bases removed from V and 6 bases from J, the gap between germline ends came to 8 bases. CDR3 in amino acids: CSARDSRSGELFF. CDR3 DNA sequence: TGCAGTGCTAGAGATTCTAGGTCCGGGGAGCTGTTTTTT.

The chain recombines TRBV14 with TRBJ2-1, with TRBD1 matching over 9 bases. The CDR3 is 18 residues long. Losses at the gene ends were 0 bases for V and 7 bases for J; bases not matched to a gene: 13. Germline CDR1 and CDR2: SGHDN and FVKESK. The CDR3 DNA sequence: TGTGCCAGCAGCCAAGATCATCCCGACAGGGGGATTGGGAATGAGCAGTTCTTC. It specifies CASSQDHPDRGIGNEQFF. Combining the CDR3 with reference TRBV14 and TRBJ2-1 gives the whole variable domain EAGVTQFPSHSVIEKGQTVTLRCDPISGHDNLYWYRRVMGKEIKFLLHFVKESKQDESGMPNNRFLAERTGGTYSTLKVQPAELEDSGVYFCASSQDHPDRGIGNEQFFGPGTRLTVL.

This clonotype has only a few counts. The chain links TRBV29-1 to TRBJ2-1; D is possibly TRBD1 (6 bases). V was pared by 5 bases and J by 4 bases, with 15 bases between. The CDR3 length is 14 residues. Germline V lookup: CDR1 SQVTM, CDR2 ANQGSEA. Written as DNA, the CDR3 is TGCAGCGTTACCCCCAGGGGCCCTTACAATGAGCAGTTCTTC. It translates to CSVTPRGPYNEQFF.

This clonotype has at least ten counts. The CDR3 DNA reads TGTGCCAGCAGCTCTTACCCCTACGAGCAGTACGTC. Translation gives CASSSYPYEQYV. The V gene is TRBV7-8, the J gene TRBJ2-7; D remains unclear. CDR1 and CDR2 (germline): SGHVS, FQNEAQ. With 4 bases removed from V and 2 bases from J, the gap between germline ends came to 6 bases. This CDR3 has 12 amino acids.

This clonotype was seen more than once but under ten times. This chain uses TRBV20-1 with TRBJ1-2, with 7 bases that match TRBD1. CDR3 length equals 13 residues. The germline V gene has CDR1 DFQATT and CDR2 SNEGSKA (reference sequence). V lost 6 bases and J lost 4; bases outside the gene matches: 8. CDR3 nucleotide sequence: TGCAGTGCCATAGACCGACAGGGCTATGGCTACACCTTC. Its protein is CSAIDRQGYGYTF.

At least ten counts were recorded for this clonotype. The chain employs TRBV11-3 and TRBJ2-7; D is ambiguous. The V gene lost 5 bases and the J gene lost 4 bases, with 12 bases spanning the gap. The CDR3 is 13 amino acids. CDR1 and CDR2 (germline): SGHNT, YENEEA. The CDR3 loop reads CASSHPPHYEQYF. The CDR3 DNA reads TGTGCCAGCAGCCATCCCCCCCATTACGAGCAGTACTTC.

The gene calls are TRBV25-1 and TRBJ1-1; TRBD1 might be the D (5 bases). V lost 0 bases to trimming and J lost 8 bases, with 16 bases between them. Looked up from germline, CDR1 is MGHDK and CDR2 is SYGVNS. The CDR3 is made up of 15 amino acids. CDR3 bases: TGTGCCAGCAGTGAATATACCCGGGGCACCTTAGAAGCTTTCTTT. Translated: CASSEYTRGTLEAFF.